Below, 23 T cell receptor beta chains from the same sample are listed, as sequenced in a study of T cell changes during pregnancy in multiple sclerosis. Method: immunoSEQ multiplex PCR; TCRdb's copy keeps in-frame clones and lacks some. The sample holds 40,000 to 55,000 clones, 92% seen once. This material consisted of CD4+ T cells from peripheral blood mononuclear cells, taken in the second trimester of pregnancy. All receptors derive from a female donor with multiple sclerosis, enrolled in a pregnancy study.

The chain uses TRBV9 and TRBJ2-2, with 11 bases identical to TRBD2. V shed 3 bases and J 5 bases; nucleotides not matched to a gene: 6. This CDR3 region has 16 residues. Germline-derived CDR1 and CDR2 are SGDLS and YYNGEE. The chain's CDR3 is CASSALLAGGTGELFF. CDR3 DNA: TGTGCCAGCAGCGCTTTGCTAGCGGGGGGTACCGGGGAGCTGTTTTTT.

The V gene is TRBV28, the J gene TRBJ2-7; 7 nucleotides agree with TRBD1. Germline trimming cut 9 bases from V and 4 bases from J; bases unmatched to any gene: 3. The CDR3 extends over 11 amino acids. Germline loops: CDR1 MDHEN, CDR2 SYDVKM. DNA for the CDR3: TGTGCCAGTCAACAGGGGTACGAGCAGTACTTC. Protein product: CASQQGYEQYF.

V usage is TRBV27 and J usage is TRBJ2-1, with 7 positions matching TRBD2. V shed 4 bases, J shed 0 bases, and the junction held 12 bases outside the gene matches. CDR3 length: 18 amino acids. Germline V lookup: CDR1 MNHEY, CDR2 SMNVEV (reference sequence). CDR3 protein: CASSSLLGVAGSYNEQFF. As DNA, the CDR3 is TGTGCCAGCAGTTCACTCCTCGGGGTAGCGGGCTCCTACAATGAGCAGTTCTTC.

The chain employs TRBV19 and TRBJ2-1; tentatively, D is TRBD1 (7 bases). The CDR3 consists of 13 residues. V was pared by 3 bases and J by 6 bases, with 9 bases between. The V gene's germline CDR1 is LNHDA and CDR2 SQIVND (reference sequence). The CDR3 nucleotides are TGTGCCAGTAGTATTCAGGGGGGCAATGAGCAGTTCTTC. Amino acids: CASSIQGGNEQFF.

The chain links TRBV19 to TRBJ2-2, with 11 bases identical to TRBD1. V was clipped by 7 bases and J by 6 bases; unmatched bases: 1. CDR1 is LNHDA and CDR2 is SQIVND in the germline V gene (reference sequence). The CDR3 extends over 13 amino acids. The CDR3 loop is CASKGQGAGELFF. CDR3 DNA sequence: TGTGCCAGTAAGGGACAGGGGGCCGGGGAGCTGTTTTTT.

The rearrangement links TRBV5-4 to TRBJ1-2, with D possibly matching TRBD1 (6 bases). CDR1 is SGHNT and CDR2 is YYREEE in the germline V gene (reference sequence). V shed 0 bases and J shed 0 bases, with 12 bases lying between them. The CDR3 loop spans 16 amino acids. CDR3 loop: CASSLAGDAANYGYTF. CDR3 DNA sequence: TGTGCCAGCAGCTTGGCAGGGGACGCAGCTAACTATGGCTACACCTTC. The full variable domain, its missing parts supplied by reference TRBV5-4 and TRBJ1-2, is ETGVTQSPTHLIKTRGQQVTLRCSSQSGHNTVSWYQQALGQGPQFIFQYYREEENGRGNFPPRFSGLQFPNYSSELNVNALELDDSALYLCASSLAGDAANYGYTFGSGTRLTVV.

The chain employs TRBV5-1 and TRBJ2-1; 10 nucleotides match TRBD1. V lost 4 bases, J lost 8 bases, and 3 bases stayed unmatched. Per the germline V gene, CDR1 is SGHRS and CDR2 is YFSETQ. The CDR3 is 13 amino acids. CDR3 DNA: TGCGCCAGCAGCAGGGACAGGGGTGATGAGCAGTTCTTC. Translation gives CASSRDRGDEQFF.

This chain uses TRBV10-3 with TRBJ1-6; TRBD1 aligns across 9 bases. The CDR3 has 14 residues. V shed 5 bases and J 5 bases; nucleotides not matched to a gene: 1. CDR1 is ENHRY and CDR2 is SYGVKD in the germline V gene. CDR3 sequence: CAISWTGDNSPLHF. The CDR3 nucleotides are TGTGCCATCAGTTGGACAGGGGATAATTCACCCCTCCACTTT.

J is TRBJ2-3 and V is TRBV28, with 10 bases matching TRBD1. Germline trimming cut 5 bases from V and 8 bases from J; bases unmatched to any gene: 10. Germline V gene lookup returns CDR1 MDHEN and CDR2 SYDVKM. The CDR3 extends over 15 amino acids. The CDR3 loop reads CASSPPGQGYVTQYF. CDR3 in DNA: TGTGCCAGCAGTCCACCGGGACAGGGGTATGTTACGCAGTATTTT.

The chain employs TRBV18 and TRBJ1-1, with D maybe TRBD1 (6 bases). Trimming removed 1 base at V and 7 bases at J, with 10 bases between. The CDR3 has 13 amino acids. Germline CDR1 KGHSH, CDR2 LQKENI. The DNA of the CDR3 is TGTGCCAGCTCACCACGGGGGGGGCATGAAGCTTTCTTT. It is translated as CASSPRGGHEAFF.

This clone was seen only once. The chain uses TRBV2 and TRBJ2-1; D remains unclear. The germline V gene encodes CDR1 SNHLY and CDR2 FYNNEI. V shed 2 bases and J shed 2 bases, with 10 bases lying between them. The CDR3 consists of 15 residues. CDR3 sequence: CASSEYVTTYNEQFF. The CDR3 DNA sequence: TGTGCCAGCAGTGAATATGTCACTACCTACAATGAGCAGTTCTTC. The full variable domain, completed using reference TRBV2 and TRBJ2-1, is EPEVTQTPSHQVTQMGQEVILRCVPISNHLYFYWYRQILGQKVEFLVSFYNNEISEKSEIFDDQFSVERPDGSNFTLKIRSTKLEDSAMYFCASSEYVTTYNEQFFGPGTRLTVL.

This chain connects TRBV5-8 to TRBJ2-3; D may be TRBD2 (6 bases). In germline, CDR1 is SGHTS, CDR2 YDEGEE. There are 16 residues in the CDR3. V lost 4 bases to trimming and J lost 1 base, with 16 bases between them. CDR3: CASSLAGTPGTDTQYF. The CDR3 DNA sequence: TGTGCCAGCAGCCTCGCCGGGACTCCTGGCACAGATACGCAGTATTTT. Complete variable domain (other parts from reference TRBV5-8 and TRBJ2-3): EAGVTQSPTHLIKTRGQQATLRCSPISGHTSVYWYQQALGLGLQFLLWYDEGEERNRGNFPPRFSGRQFPNYSSELNVNALELEDSALYLCASSLAGTPGTDTQYFGPGTRLTVL.

The chain uses TRBV25-1 and TRBJ2-7; D might be TRBD1 (7 bases). Trimming took 4 bases from V and 3 from J, leaving 16 bases between them. Germline V gives CDR1 MGHDK, CDR2 SYGVNS. The CDR3 extends over 15 amino acids. The CDR3 DNA follows: TGTGCCAGCAGTGCCTTTAACAGGGGACTCTACGAGCAGTACTTC. It translates to CASSAFNRGLYEQYF.

The rearrangement joins TRBV6-1 to TRBJ2-7; 8 positions agree with TRBD1. This CDR3 is built from 16 residues. Losses at the gene ends were 4 bases for V and 5 bases for J; bases not matched to a gene: 13. The germline gives CDR1 MNHNS, CDR2 SASEGT. The CDR3 bases are TGTGCCAGCAGTGCTGCGGGCCGGACAGGGTCGCACGAGCAGTACTTC. Its translation is CASSAAGRTGSHEQYF.

The V and J genes are TRBV2 and TRBJ2-5; the D is unclear. Germline CDR1 reads SNHLY; CDR2 reads FYNNEI. Trimming left V 4 bases short and J 7 bases short, with 4 bases between. The CDR3 sequence is 10 residues long. In nucleotides, the CDR3 is TGTGCCAGCAGTGGCGTGACCCAGTACTTC. It encodes CASSGVTQYF. The full variable domain, with the rest looked up from reference TRBV2 and TRBJ2-5, is EPEVTQTPSHQVTQMGQEVILRCVPISNHLYFYWYRQILGQKVEFLVSFYNNEISEKSEIFDDQFSVERPDGSNFTLKIRSTKLEDSAMYFCASSGVTQYFGPGTRLLVL.

The genes are TRBV27 and TRBJ1-4; TRBD1 agrees at 9 bases. The CDR3 loop spans 14 amino acids. V trimming: 3 bases; J trimming: 10 bases; junction bases outside the gene matches: 6. The V gene's germline CDR1 is MNHEY and CDR2 SMNVEV (reference sequence). DNA of the CDR3: TGTGCCAGCAGTTTTCGGGACAGGGAGGGAAAACTGTTTTTT. Translation gives CASSFRDREGKLFF.

The CDR3 sequence is CASRTQGSNEQYF. In nucleotides, the CDR3 is TGTGCCAGCAGGACACAGGGGTCCAACGAGCAGTACTTC. The chain has TRBV6-1 and TRBJ2-7, with 7 positions matching TRBD1. J gave up 5 bases and V 6 bases, and 7 bases lay outside the gene matches. Germline V gives CDR1 MNHNS, CDR2 SASEGT. The CDR3 length is 13 residues.

The chain is built from TRBV7-3 and TRBJ2-1, with 12 bases matching TRBD2. Germline V gene data show CDR1 as SGHTA and CDR2 as FQGTGA. This CDR3 is 17 amino acids long. V was clipped by 5 bases and J by 10 bases; unmatched bases: 15. CDR3 sequence reads: CASSPRASGGAVVEQFF. The CDR3 DNA is TGTGCCAGCAGCCCAAGGGCTAGCGGGGGGGCGGTGGTAGAGCAGTTCTTC.

This clone has just one count. V gene TRBV5-1 combines with J gene TRBJ1-2, with D uncertain. Trimming took 0 bases from V and 0 from J, leaving 6 bases between them. CDR1 and CDR2 from the germline V gene are SGHRS and YFSETQ. The CDR3 totals 14 residues. CDR3 in amino acids: CASSLERANYGYTF. CDR3 DNA: TGCGCCAGCAGCTTGGAGAGGGCTAACTATGGCTACACCTTC. The full variable domain, completed using reference TRBV5-1 and TRBJ1-2, is KAGVTQTPRYLIKTRGQQVTLSCSPISGHRSVSWYQQTPGQGLQFLFEYFSETQRNKGNFPGRFSGRQFSNSRSEMNVSTLELGDSALYLCASSLERANYGYTFGSGTRLTVV.

This sequence joins TRBV21-1 and TRBJ2-7; TRBD1, the D gene given by the table, was not confirmed from the DNA. TRBV21-1 is described as a pseudogene. This CDR3 spans 17 amino acids. CDR3 loop: CASSTTGAGGTSYEQYF. In DNA form, the CDR3 reads TGTGCCAGCAGCACCACCGGGGCAGGGGGGACCTCCTACGAGCAGTACTTC.

J is TRBJ2-1 and V is TRBV9; 11 positions match TRBD1. This CDR3 is 16 amino acids long. After removal of 2 bases from V and 5 bases from J, the junction contained 6 bases not matched to a gene. Germline V gene data show CDR1 as SGDLS and CDR2 as YYNGEE. Here the CDR3 reads CASSVWGTGGNNEQFF. The CDR3 DNA reads as TGTGCCAGCAGCGTTTGGGGGACAGGGGGAAACAATGAGCAGTTCTTC.

The chain employs TRBV30 and TRBJ2-3, with 11 bases fitting TRBD2. The V gene's germline CDR1 is GTSNPN and CDR2 SVGIG (reference sequence). This CDR3 is 15 amino acids long. V dropped 1 base and J dropped 2; count of bases not matched to a gene: 2. The CDR3 loop reads CAWSELAGVTDTQYF. CDR3 nucleotide sequence: TGTGCCTGGAGTGAACTAGCGGGGGTCACAGATACGCAGTATTTT.

The chain joins TRBV5-6 to TRBJ1-2; D is undetermined. The CDR3 sequence is 12 residues long. V was shortened by 2 bases and J by 3 bases, with 5 bases between the two germline ends. The germline V gene has CDR1 SGHDT and CDR2 YYEEEE. The CDR3 protein is CASSLTDYGYTF. DNA of the CDR3: TGTGCCAGCAGCTTAACGGACTATGGCTACACCTTC. Drawing the rest from reference TRBV5-6 and TRBJ1-2, the complete variable domain is DAGVTQSPTHLIKTRGQQVTLRCSPKSGHDTVSWYQQALGQGPQFIFQYYEEEERQRGNFPDRFSGHQFPNYSSELNVNALLLGDSALYLCASSLTDYGYTFGSGTRLTVV.